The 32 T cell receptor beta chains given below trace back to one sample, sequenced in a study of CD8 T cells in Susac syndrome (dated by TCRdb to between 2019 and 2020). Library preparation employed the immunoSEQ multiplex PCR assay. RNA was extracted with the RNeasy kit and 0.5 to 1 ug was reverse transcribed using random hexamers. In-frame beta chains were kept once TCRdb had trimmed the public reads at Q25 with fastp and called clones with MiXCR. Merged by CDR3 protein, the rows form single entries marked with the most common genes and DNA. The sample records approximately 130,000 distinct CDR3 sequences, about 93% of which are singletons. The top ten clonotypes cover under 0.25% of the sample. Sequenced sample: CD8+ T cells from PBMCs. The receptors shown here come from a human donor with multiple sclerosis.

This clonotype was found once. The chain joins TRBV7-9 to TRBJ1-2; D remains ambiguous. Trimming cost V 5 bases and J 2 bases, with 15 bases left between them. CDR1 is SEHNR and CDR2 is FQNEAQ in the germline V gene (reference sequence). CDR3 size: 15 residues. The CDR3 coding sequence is TGTGCCAGCAGCCCGTCTGAGAACTCCAACTATGGCTACACCTTC. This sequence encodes CASSPSENSNYGYTF.

The CDR3 loop is CASSIDQGAPNPGELFF. CDR3 in DNA: TGTGCCAGTAGTATAGATCAGGGGGCGCCTAATCCCGGGGAGCTGTTTTTT. The gene calls are TRBV19 and TRBJ2-2, with TRBD1 matching 8 bases. CDR3 length: 17 amino acids. The junction had 9 bases not matched to a gene; V was cut back by 0 bases and J by 6 bases. The germline V gene has CDR1 LNHDA and CDR2 SQIVND (reference sequence).

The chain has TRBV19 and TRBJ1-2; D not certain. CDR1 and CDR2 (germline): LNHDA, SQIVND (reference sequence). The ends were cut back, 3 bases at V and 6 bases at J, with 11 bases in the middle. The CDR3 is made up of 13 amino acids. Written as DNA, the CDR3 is TGTGCCAGTAGTATGTCGGGTTGGGATGGCTACACCTTC. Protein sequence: CASSMSGWDGYTF.

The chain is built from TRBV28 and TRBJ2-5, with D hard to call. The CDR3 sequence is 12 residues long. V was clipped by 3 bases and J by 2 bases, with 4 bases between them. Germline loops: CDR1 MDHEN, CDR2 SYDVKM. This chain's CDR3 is CASSFPQETQYF. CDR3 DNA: TGTGCCAGCAGTTTTCCGCAAGAGACCCAGTACTTC.

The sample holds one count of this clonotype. In DNA form, the CDR3 reads TGTGCCAGTAGTATAGCAGGACTAGCAGAGACCCAGTACTTC. Translated: CASSIAGLAETQYF. The V gene is TRBV19, the J gene TRBJ2-5, with 8 bases aligning to TRBD2. V dropped 1 base and J dropped 4; count of bases not matched to a gene: 2. In germline, CDR1 is LNHDA, CDR2 SQIVND (reference sequence). The CDR3 length is 14 residues.

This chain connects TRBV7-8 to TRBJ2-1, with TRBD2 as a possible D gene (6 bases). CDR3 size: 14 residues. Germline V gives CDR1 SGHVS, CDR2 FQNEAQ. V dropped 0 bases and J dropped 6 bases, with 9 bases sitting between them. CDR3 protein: CASSLAGTPNEQFF. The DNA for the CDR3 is TGTGCCAGCAGCTTAGCGGGGACTCCCAATGAGCAGTTCTTC.

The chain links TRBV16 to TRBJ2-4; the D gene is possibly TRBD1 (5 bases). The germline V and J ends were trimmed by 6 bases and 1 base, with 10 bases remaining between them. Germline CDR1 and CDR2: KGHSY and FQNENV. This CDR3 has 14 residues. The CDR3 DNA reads TGTGCCAGCAGACACAGGTTCGCCAAAAACATTCAGTACTTC. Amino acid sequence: CASRHRFAKNIQYF.

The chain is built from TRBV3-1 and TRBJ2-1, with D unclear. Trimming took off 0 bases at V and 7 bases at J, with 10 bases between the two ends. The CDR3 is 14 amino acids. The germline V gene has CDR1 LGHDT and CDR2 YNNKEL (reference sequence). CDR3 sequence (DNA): TGTGCCAGCAGCCAAGATCTGGACGGGAATGAGCAGTTCTTC. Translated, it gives CASSQDLDGNEQFF.

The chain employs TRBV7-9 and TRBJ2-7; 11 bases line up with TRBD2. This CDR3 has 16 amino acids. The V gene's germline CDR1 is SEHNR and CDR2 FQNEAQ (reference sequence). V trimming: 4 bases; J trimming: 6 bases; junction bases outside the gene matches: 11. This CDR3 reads CASSSPGTSGRPEQYF. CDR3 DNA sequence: TGTGCCAGCAGCTCACCGGGGACTAGCGGCCGTCCCGAGCAGTACTTC.

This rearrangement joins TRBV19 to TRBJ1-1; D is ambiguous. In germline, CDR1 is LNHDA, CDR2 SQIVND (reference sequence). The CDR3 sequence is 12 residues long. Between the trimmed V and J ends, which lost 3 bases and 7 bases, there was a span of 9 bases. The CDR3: CASSIGRIEAFF. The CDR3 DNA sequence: TGTGCCAGTAGTATTGGGCGGATTGAAGCTTTCTTT.

The CDR3 DNA reads TGTGCCAGCTCACCACCGAGTCCAAGGGACCCAGGGAATGAGCAGTTCTTC. Encoded protein: CASSPPSPRDPGNEQFF. This chain connects TRBV18 to TRBJ2-1; D possibly uses TRBD1 or TRBD2 (5 bases each). The length of the CDR3 is 17 residues. Looked up from germline, CDR1 is KGHSH and CDR2 is LQKENI. Trimming cost V 0 bases and J 7 bases, with 19 bases left between them.

CDR3 protein: CASSYSESLETQYF. The CDR3 DNA is TGTGCCAGCAGTTACTCGGAGAGCTTGGAGACCCAGTACTTC. The chain couples TRBV6-5 to TRBJ2-5; no clear D. CDR1 and CDR2 from the germline V gene are MNHEY and SVGAGI. The CDR3 is 14 residues long. The ends were cut back, 0 bases at V and 5 bases at J, with 10 bases in the middle.

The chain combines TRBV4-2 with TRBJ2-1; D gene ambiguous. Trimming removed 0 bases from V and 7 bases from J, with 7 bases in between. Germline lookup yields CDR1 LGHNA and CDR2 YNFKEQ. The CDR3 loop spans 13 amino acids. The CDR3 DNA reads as TGTGCCAGCAGCCAAGACCAGTGGAATGAGCAGTTCTTC. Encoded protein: CASSQDQWNEQFF.

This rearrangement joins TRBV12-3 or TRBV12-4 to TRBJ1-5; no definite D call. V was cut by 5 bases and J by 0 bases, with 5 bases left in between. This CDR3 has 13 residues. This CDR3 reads CASSTHSNQPQHF. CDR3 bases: TGTGCCAGCAGTACACATAGCAATCAGCCCCAGCATTTT.

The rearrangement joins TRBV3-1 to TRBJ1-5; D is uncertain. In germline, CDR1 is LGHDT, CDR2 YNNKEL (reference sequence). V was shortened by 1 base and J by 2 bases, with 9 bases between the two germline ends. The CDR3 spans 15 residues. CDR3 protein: CASSQVSGGNQPQHF. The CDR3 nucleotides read TGTGCCAGCAGCCAAGTATCTGGGGGCAATCAGCCCCAGCATTTT.

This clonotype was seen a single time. The DNA of the CDR3 is TGTGCCAGCAGTGCAACGTGGAACACTGAAGCTTTCTTT. Its protein product is CASSATWNTEAFF. This chain joins TRBV25-1 and TRBJ1-1; D unresolved. CDR1 is MGHDK and CDR2 is SYGVNS in the germline V gene. The V end lost 4 bases, the J end lost 1 base, and 7 bases lay between the germline ends. The CDR3 consists of 13 residues.

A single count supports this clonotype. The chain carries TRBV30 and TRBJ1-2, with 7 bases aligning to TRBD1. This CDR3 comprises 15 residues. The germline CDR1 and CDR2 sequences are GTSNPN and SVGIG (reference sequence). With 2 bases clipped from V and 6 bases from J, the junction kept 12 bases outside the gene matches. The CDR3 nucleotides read TGTGCCTGGAGTACCGATAACAGGGGAAGCGATGGCTACACCTTC. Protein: CAWSTDNRGSDGYTF.

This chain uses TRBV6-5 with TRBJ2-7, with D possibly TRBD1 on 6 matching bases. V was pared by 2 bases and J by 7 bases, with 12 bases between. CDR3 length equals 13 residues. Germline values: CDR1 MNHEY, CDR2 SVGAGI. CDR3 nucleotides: TGTGCCAGCAGTTACCACTGGACAGTGGAGCAGTACTTC. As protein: CASSYHWTVEQYF.

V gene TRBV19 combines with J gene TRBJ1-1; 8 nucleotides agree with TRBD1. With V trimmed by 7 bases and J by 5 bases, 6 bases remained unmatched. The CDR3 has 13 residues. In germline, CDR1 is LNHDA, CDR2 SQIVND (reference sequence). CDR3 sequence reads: CASTQGAVTEAFF. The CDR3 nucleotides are TGTGCCAGTACGCAGGGGGCTGTTACTGAAGCTTTCTTT.

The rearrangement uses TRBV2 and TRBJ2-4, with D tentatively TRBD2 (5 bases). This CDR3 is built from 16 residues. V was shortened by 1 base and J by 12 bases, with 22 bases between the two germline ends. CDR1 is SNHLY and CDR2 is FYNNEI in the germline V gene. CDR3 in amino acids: CASSEVSSEDHWNQYF. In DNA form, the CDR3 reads TGTGCCAGCAGTGAAGTCAGCTCGGAGGACCATTGGAATCAGTACTTC.

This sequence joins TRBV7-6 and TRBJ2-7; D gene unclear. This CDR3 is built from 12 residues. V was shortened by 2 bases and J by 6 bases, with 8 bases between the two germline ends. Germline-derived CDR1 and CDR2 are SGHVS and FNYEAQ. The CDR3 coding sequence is TGTGCCAGCAGCTTACGGCCGCGCGAGCAGTACTTC. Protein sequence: CASSLRPREQYF.

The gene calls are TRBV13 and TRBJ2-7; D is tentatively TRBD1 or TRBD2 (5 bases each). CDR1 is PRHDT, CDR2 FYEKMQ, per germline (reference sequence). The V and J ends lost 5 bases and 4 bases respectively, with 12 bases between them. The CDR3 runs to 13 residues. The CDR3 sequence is CASSLGAQYEQYF. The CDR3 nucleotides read TGTGCCAGCAGCCTCGGGGCTCAGTACGAGCAGTACTTC.

Written as DNA, the CDR3 is TGTGCCTGGAGCTTAGCGGGATACTACGAGCAGTACTTC. Amino acids: CAWSLAGYYEQYF. V is TRBV30 and J is TRBJ2-7, with TRBD2 matching over 8 bases. The V gene end was trimmed by 3 bases and the J gene end by 3 bases; junction bases not matched to a gene: 4. Per germline, CDR1 GTSNPN and CDR2 SVGIG (reference sequence). The CDR3 spans 13 residues.

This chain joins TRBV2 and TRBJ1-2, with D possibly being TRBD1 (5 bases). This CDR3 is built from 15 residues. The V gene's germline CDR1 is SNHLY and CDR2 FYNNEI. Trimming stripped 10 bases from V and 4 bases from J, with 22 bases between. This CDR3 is CANPSTRDGSYGYTF. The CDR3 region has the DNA TGTGCCAACCCTTCTACCCGGGACGGCTCCTATGGCTACACCTTC.

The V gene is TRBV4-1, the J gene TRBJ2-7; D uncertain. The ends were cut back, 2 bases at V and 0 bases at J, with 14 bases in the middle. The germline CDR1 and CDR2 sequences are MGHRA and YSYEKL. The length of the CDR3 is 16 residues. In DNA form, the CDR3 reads TGCGCCAGCAGCCAACTTTCCGTGTCCAGCTCCTACGAGCAGTACTTC. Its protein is CASSQLSVSSSYEQYF.

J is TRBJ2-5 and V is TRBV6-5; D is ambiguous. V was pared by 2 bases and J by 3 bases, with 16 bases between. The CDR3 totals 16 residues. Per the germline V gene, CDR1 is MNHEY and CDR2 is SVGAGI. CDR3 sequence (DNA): TGTGCCAGCAGTTACCAATGGACGGATCCCGAAGAGACCCAGTACTTC. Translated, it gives CASSYQWTDPEETQYF.

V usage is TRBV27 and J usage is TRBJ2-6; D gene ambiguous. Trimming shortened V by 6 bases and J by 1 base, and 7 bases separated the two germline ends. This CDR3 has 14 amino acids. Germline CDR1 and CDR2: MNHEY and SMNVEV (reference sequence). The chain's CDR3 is CASRTKSGANVLTF. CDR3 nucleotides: TGTGCCAGCAGAACCAAATCTGGGGCCAACGTCCTGACTTTC.

The CDR3 DNA reads TGCGCCAGCAGCCAAGATGTGACAGCCTACACCGGGGAGCTGTTTTTT. As protein: CASSQDVTAYTGELFF. The V call is TRBV4-3, the J call TRBJ2-2, with D perhaps matching TRBD1 (5 bases). This CDR3 is built from 16 residues. Per germline, CDR1 LGHNA and CDR2 YSLEER. V dropped 0 bases and J dropped 3 bases, with 11 bases sitting between them.

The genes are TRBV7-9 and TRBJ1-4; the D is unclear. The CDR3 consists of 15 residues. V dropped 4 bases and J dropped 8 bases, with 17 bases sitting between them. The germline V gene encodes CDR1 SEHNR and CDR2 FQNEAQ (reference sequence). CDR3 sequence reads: CASSSRAQPGEKLFF. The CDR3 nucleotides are TGTGCCAGCAGCTCCCGAGCGCAACCCGGGGAAAAACTGTTTTTT.

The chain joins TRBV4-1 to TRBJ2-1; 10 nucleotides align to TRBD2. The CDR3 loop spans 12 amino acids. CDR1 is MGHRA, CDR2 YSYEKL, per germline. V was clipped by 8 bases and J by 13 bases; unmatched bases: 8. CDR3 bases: TGCGCCAGCTCTATAGCGGGAGGCTTCCAGTTCTTC. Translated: CASSIAGGFQFF.

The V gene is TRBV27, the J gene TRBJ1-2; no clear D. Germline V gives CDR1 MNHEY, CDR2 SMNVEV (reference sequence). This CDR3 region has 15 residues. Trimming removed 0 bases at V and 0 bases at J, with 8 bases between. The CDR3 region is CASSLSGPPNYGYTF. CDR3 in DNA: TGTGCCAGCAGTTTATCGGGCCCCCCTAACTATGGCTACACCTTC.

CDR3 nucleotides: TGTGCCAGCAGCTTCGGACAGGGGTATCAGCCCCAGCATTTT. Its translation: CASSFGQGYQPQHF. This chain uses TRBV5-8 with TRBJ1-5, with 9 bases lining up with TRBD1. The CDR3 runs 14 residues. The germline V gene has CDR1 SGHTS and CDR2 YDEGEE. V dropped 2 bases and J dropped 5; count of bases not matched to a gene: 2.